Shown below are 6 T cell receptor beta chains from a single sample sequenced in a study of T cells in Graves' hyperthyroidism and ophthalmopathy. RNA transcripts yielded amplified TCR beta CDR3 regions. First-round RT-PCR of the TCR CDR3 relied on the HTBI primer set. TCRdb re-analysed the multiplex PCR reads in MiXCR, keeping a single row per CDR3 protein. The data hold more than 500,000 distinct CDR3 sequences, with just over 45% observed a single time. The sequenced material came from peripheral blood or thyroid tissue (not recorded which). Receptor source: an adult woman with Graves' disease, either hyperthyroidism or ophthalmopathy (not recorded which).

This clonotype was observed a handful of times. The V call is TRBV30, the J call TRBJ2-5; D not certain. Trimming removed 8 bases from V and 7 bases from J, with 8 bases in between. Germline-derived CDR1 and CDR2 are GTSNPN and SVGIG (reference sequence). This CDR3 region has 9 residues. Here the CDR3 reads CAAGGTQYF. CDR3 DNA: TGTGCCGCAGGCGGGACCCAGTACTTC. The full variable domain, rest sourced from reference TRBV30 and TRBJ2-5, is SQTIHQWPATLVQPVGSPLSLECTVEGTSNPNLYWYRQAAGRGLQLLFYSVGIGQISSEVPQNLSASRPQDRQFILSSKKLLLSDSGFYLCAAGGTQYFGPGTRLLVL.

This clonotype was seen ten or more times. The chain couples TRBV5-1 to TRBJ2-7, with D perhaps matching TRBD1 (6 bases). The CDR3 is made up of 13 amino acids. Trimming left V 0 bases short and J 12 bases short, with 16 bases between. The germline V gene has CDR1 SGHRS and CDR2 YFSETQ. As DNA, the CDR3 is TGCGCCAGCAGCTTGGACAGGGACGACGAGTCGTACTTC. It codes for CASSLDRDDESYF.

V is TRBV29-1 and J is TRBJ1-3, with 9 positions matching TRBD1. This CDR3 is 15 amino acids long. V was clipped by 7 bases and J by 8 bases; unmatched bases: 15. Germline CDR1 is SQVTM and CDR2 is ANQGSEA. DNA for the CDR3: TGCAGCGCTCAACAGGGGGCGAGCTATGGCTACACCATATATTTT. It specifies CSAQQGASYGYTIYF. Drawing the rest from reference TRBV29-1 and TRBJ1-3, the complete variable domain is SAVISQKPSRDICQRGTSLTIQCQVDSQVTMMFWYRQQPGQSLTLIATANQGSEATYESGFVIDKFPISRPNLTFSTLTVSNMSPEDSSIYLCSAQQGASYGYTIYFGEGSWLTVV.

This clonotype was picked up many times. The chain uses TRBV11-2 and TRBJ2-2; maybe TRBD1 (7 bases). Germline CDR1 is SGHAT and CDR2 is FQNNGV. CDR3 size: 15 residues. Trimming took 5 bases from V and 5 from J, leaving 15 bases between them. The CDR3 bases are TGTGCCAGCAGCCCAGGGGGGATTCTGACCGGGGAGCTGTTTTTT. Its translation is CASSPGGILTGELFF.

This clonotype was observed many times. The chain carries TRBV2 and TRBJ2-7; 8 bases fit TRBD1. Germline lookup yields CDR1 SNHLY and CDR2 FYNNEI. The ends lost 7 bases at V and 0 bases at J; junction bases unmatched: 5. This CDR3 contains 14 residues. The CDR3 DNA sequence: TGTGCCAGCAAGGACAGGGTGGGCTCCTACGAGCAGTACTTC. Translated: CASKDRVGSYEQYF.

This clonotype showed up many times. V and J are TRBV4-1 and TRBJ2-7; 11 bases fit TRBD2. This CDR3 is 17 amino acids long. Germline values: CDR1 MGHRA, CDR2 YSYEKL. V was pared by 4 bases and J by 0 bases, with 8 bases of the junction left unmatched. In DNA, the CDR3 is TGCGCCAGCAGCCGGTCAAGACTAGCGGGGAGCTCCTACGAGCAGTACTTC. Translated, it gives CASSRSRLAGSSYEQYF.